One and the same sample provided the 32 T cell receptor beta chains below, sequenced in a study of blood T cell repertoires in COVID-19. TCRdb's table, derived via immunoSEQ multiplex PCR, lists solely in-frame clones and lacks some. This table has 200,000 to 250,000 clones, roughly 80% appearing once. The material sequenced was peripheral blood. The receptors here all came from a woman younger than 35 with acute or convalescent COVID-19.

The chain recombines TRBV5-1 with TRBJ2-1; 9 bases line up with TRBD1. Germline trimming cut 0 bases from V and 3 bases from J; bases unmatched to any gene: 1. Germline CDR1 is SGHRS and CDR2 is YFSETQ. CDR3 size: 15 residues. CDR3 amino acids: CASSLDRGLYNEQFF. CDR3 sequence (DNA): TGCGCCAGCAGCTTGGACAGGGGGCTCTACAATGAGCAGTTCTTC.

The V gene is TRBV5-1, the J gene TRBJ2-2, with D perhaps matching TRBD1 (6 bases). V was pared by 2 bases and J by 4 bases, with 15 bases between. The CDR3 extends over 16 amino acids. Germline loops: CDR1 SGHRS, CDR2 YFSETQ. The CDR3, as DNA: TGCGCCAGCAGCTTCACTGTTCAGGGGATCACCGGGGAGCTGTTTTTT. It is translated as CASSFTVQGITGELFF.

The chain uses TRBV27 and TRBJ1-5; D uncertain. This CDR3 region has 14 residues. V lost 2 bases and J 2 bases, leaving 7 bases between the germline ends. Germline V gives CDR1 MNHEY, CDR2 SMNVEV (reference sequence). The CDR3 loop reads CASSLKAGNQPQHF. The CDR3 DNA reads as TGTGCCAGCAGTTTAAAGGCGGGCAATCAGCCCCAGCATTTT.

The chain employs TRBV11-2 and TRBJ2-5; D gene ambiguous. The CDR3 has 16 amino acids. From germline, CDR1 is SGHAT and CDR2 FQNNGV. Between the trimmed V and J ends, which lost 1 base and 2 bases, there was a span of 14 bases. CDR3 loop: CASSLVLWAPQETQYF. The CDR3 bases are TGTGCCAGCAGCTTAGTATTATGGGCGCCACAAGAGACCCAGTACTTC.

The chain employs TRBV12-3 or TRBV12-4 and TRBJ2-7, with D possibly TRBD1 on 6 matching bases. The CDR3 is made up of 13 amino acids. The V end was cut by 8 bases, the J end by 4 bases, with 15 bases between. The CDR3 nucleotides read TGTGCCAGCGGGGGACATCCCTTTTACGAGCAGTACTTC. This encodes CASGGHPFYEQYF.

The V gene is TRBV24-1, the J gene TRBJ2-1; TRBD2 matches 10 bases. The junction had 4 bases not matched to a gene; V was cut back by 3 bases and J by 0 bases. Germline CDR1 is KGHDR and CDR2 is SFDVKD. The CDR3 covers 17 residues. CDR3 bases: TGTGCCACCAGTGATCCCATAGCGGGGGGCTCCTACAATGAGCAGTTCTTC. It encodes CATSDPIAGGSYNEQFF.

The rearrangement joins TRBV30 to TRBJ2-3; TRBD2 agrees at 13 bases. CDR3 size: 17 residues. V lost 4 bases to trimming and J lost 6 bases; unmatched junction nucleotides: 13. Germline V lookup: CDR1 GTSNPN, CDR2 SVGIG (reference sequence). CDR3 in DNA: TGTGCCTGGACCCGGGAAAGGACTAGCGGGAGTCATGATACGCAGTATTTT. It encodes CAWTRERTSGSHDTQYF.

With regard to this clone: In the same sample, other DNA sequences code for this CDR3. The V gene is TRBV4-3, the J gene TRBJ1-6; the D is unclear. CDR1 and CDR2 (germline): LGHNA, YSLEER. The V gene lost 0 bases and the J gene lost 1 base, with 7 bases spanning the gap. The CDR3 loop spans 16 amino acids. The CDR3 reads CASSQDGGSYNSPLHF. The DNA of the CDR3 is TGCGCCAGCAGCCAAGATGGAGGTTCCTATAATTCACCCCTCCACTTT.

This clone was recorded only once. This chain links TRBV19 with TRBJ1-2, with 8 nucleotides matching TRBD1. The V gene end was trimmed by 4 bases and the J gene end by 3 bases; junction bases not matched to a gene: 7. CDR1 is LNHDA and CDR2 is SQIVND in the germline V gene (reference sequence). CDR3 length: 15 amino acids. Here the CDR3 DNA reads TGTGCCAGTAGTACCAGACAGGGGTGGGACTATGGCTACACCTTC. Residues: CASSTRQGWDYGYTF.

This rearrangement joins TRBV7-9 to TRBJ1-5; 7 bases are a match to TRBD1. The V gene end was trimmed by 1 base and the J gene end by 2 bases; junction bases not matched to a gene: 2. Per germline, CDR1 SEHNR and CDR2 FQNEAQ (reference sequence). CDR3 length: 15 residues. CDR3 sequence reads: CASSLDTGGNQPQHF. The DNA of the CDR3 is TGTGCCAGCAGCTTAGATACAGGGGGCAATCAGCCCCAGCATTTT.

The chain employs TRBV19 and TRBJ2-6; 7 bases map to TRBD1. V dropped 6 bases and J dropped 4; count of bases not matched to a gene: 21. This CDR3 is 20 amino acids long. Germline V CDR1 and CDR2: LNHDA, SQIVND (reference sequence). Here the CDR3 reads CASSYETGTDFLGGANVLTF. The CDR3 bases are TGTGCCAGTAGCTATGAAACCGGGACAGACTTTTTGGGAGGGGCCAACGTCCTGACTTTC.

CDR3 in amino acids: CASSVTGYNEQFF. In nucleotides, the CDR3 is TGTGCCAGCAGCGTCACAGGGTACAATGAGCAGTTCTTC. The chain links TRBV27 to TRBJ2-1; tentatively, D is TRBD1 (6 bases). V was cut by 6 bases and J by 4 bases, with 10 bases left in between. Germline CDR1 and CDR2: MNHEY and SMNVEV (reference sequence). The CDR3 has 13 residues.

The chain uses TRBV10-1 and TRBJ2-2; D is perhaps TRBD1 (5 bases). Between the trimmed V and J ends, which lost 4 bases and 0 bases, there was a span of 6 bases. Per the germline V gene, CDR1 is WNHNN and CDR2 is SYGVQD (reference sequence). The CDR3 is 14 residues long. CDR3 loop: CASSGQTNTGELFF. CDR3 DNA sequence: TGCGCCAGCAGTGGACAGACGAACACCGGGGAGCTGTTTTTT.

The chain employs TRBV4-2 and TRBJ2-2; 13 bases map to TRBD2. Germline values: CDR1 LGHNA, CDR2 YNFKEQ. The CDR3 consists of 18 residues. V lost 2 bases, J lost 4 bases, and 7 bases stayed unmatched. The CDR3 DNA reads TGTGCCAGCAGCCAAAAACTAGCGGGAGGGCCACTCACCGGGGAGCTGTTTTTT. This codes for CASSQKLAGGPLTGELFF.

J is TRBJ1-2 and V is TRBV27; 7 nucleotides align to TRBD1. Germline V gene sequence: CDR1 MNHEY, CDR2 SMNVEV (reference sequence). The CDR3 is made up of 14 amino acids. The V gene end was trimmed by 2 bases and the J gene end by 4 bases; junction bases not matched to a gene: 4. CDR3 region: CASSLTRDSYGYTF. In DNA form, the CDR3 reads TGTGCCAGCAGTTTAACACGGGACAGCTATGGCTACACCTTC.

In its sample, this clone was seen a few times. The genes are TRBV3-1 (or the pseudogene TRBV3-2) and TRBJ2-2, with 12 bases that match TRBD2. Losses at the gene ends were 0 bases for V and 0 bases for J; bases not matched to a gene: 2. The CDR3 consists of 18 residues. Germline V lookup: CDR1 LGHDT, CDR2 YNNKEL (reference sequence). This chain's CDR3 is CASSQDWTSGTNTGELFF. CDR3 nucleotide sequence: TGTGCCAGCAGCCAAGATTGGACTAGCGGGACGAACACCGGGGAGCTGTTTTTT.

The chain joins TRBV11-2 to TRBJ2-1, with 11 positions matching TRBD2. Trimming cost V 5 bases and J 9 bases; bases outside gene matches: 12. Germline V gives CDR1 SGHAT, CDR2 FQNNGV. There are 16 residues in the CDR3. This CDR3 is CASSLGLAEGLGEQFF. CDR3 DNA: TGTGCCAGCAGCCTGGGACTAGCGGAAGGTCTCGGTGAGCAGTTCTTC.

The chain couples TRBV6-6 to TRBJ1-1; D not certain. The germline gives CDR1 MNHNY, CDR2 SVGAGI (reference sequence). Trimming cost V 10 bases and J 2 bases, with 11 bases left between them. This CDR3 contains 12 residues. The CDR3: CATSTANTEAFF. Here the CDR3 DNA reads TGTGCCACCTCAACAGCAAACACTGAAGCTTTCTTT.

The gene calls are TRBV10-3 and TRBJ1-1; 7 nucleotides match TRBD1. The germline V gene encodes CDR1 ENHRY and CDR2 SYGVKD. CDR3 length equals 14 residues. Losses at the gene ends were 7 bases for V and 1 base for J; bases not matched to a gene: 6. Here the CDR3 DNA reads TGTGCCATCAACCGGGGACAGACGAACACTGAAGCTTTCTTT. Residues: CAINRGQTNTEAFF.

The gene calls are TRBV6-2 or TRBV6-3 and TRBJ2-7; D might be TRBD2 (5 bases). Germline V lookup: CDR1 MNHEY, CDR2 SVGEGT. The V end lost 2 bases, the J end lost 6 bases, and 20 bases lay between the germline ends. CDR3 length equals 16 residues. Written as DNA, the CDR3 is TGTGCCAGCAGTTACCCCTATAATACCAACAGCGGCGAGCAGTACTTC. It codes for CASSYPYNTNSGEQYF.

The chain employs TRBV4-2 and TRBJ2-2; 7 bases are a match to TRBD2. The CDR3 consists of 16 residues. With 2 bases clipped from V and 3 bases from J, the junction kept 6 bases outside the gene matches. From germline, CDR1 is LGHNA and CDR2 YNFKEQ. In DNA form, the CDR3 reads TGTGCCAGCAGCCAAAGGCGGGAGAGGGACACCGGGGAGCTGTTTTTT. Amino acids: CASSQRRERDTGELFF.

The chain has TRBV5-4 and TRBJ2-1, with TRBD2 matching 10 bases. J lost 8 bases, V lost 0 bases, and 2 bases had no gene match. The CDR3 is 14 amino acids. CDR1 is SGHNT, CDR2 YYREEE, per germline (reference sequence). The CDR3 coding sequence is TGTGCCAGCAGCTTGGCTAGCGGGAGCGATGAGCAGTTCTTC. This translates into CASSLASGSDEQFF. The whole variable domain, remainder taken from reference TRBV5-4 and TRBJ2-1, is ETGVTQSPTHLIKTRGQQVTLRCSSQSGHNTVSWYQQALGQGPQFIFQYYREEENGRGNFPPRFSGLQFPNYSSELNVNALELDDSALYLCASSLASGSDEQFFGPGTRLTVL.

There are a few counts of this clone. The chain is built from TRBV7-3 and TRBJ1-2; 8 bases are shared with TRBD1. This CDR3 comprises 18 residues. The junction had 20 bases not matched to a gene; V was cut back by 6 bases and J by 5 bases. The germline V gene encodes CDR1 SGHTA and CDR2 FQGTGA. This chain's CDR3 is CASSLIRDRSKVGYGYTF. The CDR3 DNA reads as TGTGCCAGCAGTCTGATCCGGGACAGGAGTAAGGTAGGGTATGGCTACACCTTC.

The V call is TRBV10-3, the J call TRBJ2-1, with 9 nucleotides matching TRBD1. This CDR3 spans 18 amino acids. Trimming cost V 7 bases and J 1 base; bases outside gene matches: 14. Per the germline V gene, CDR1 is ENHRY and CDR2 is SYGVKD. In DNA, the CDR3 is TGTGCCATCACTCCGGGACAGGGAAAAGGGGGATCCTACAATGAGCAGTTCTTC. Translating gives CAITPGQGKGGSYNEQFF.

The chain combines TRBV6-5 with TRBJ2-1; the match to TRBD2 covers 8 bases. Unmatched junction bases numbered 10, after V lost 6 bases and J lost 12 bases. Germline V gene sequence: CDR1 MNHEY, CDR2 SVGAGI. The CDR3 covers 13 residues. DNA of the CDR3: TGTGCCAGCAGCCTCGGGAGGGGGGTTGGGCAGTTCTTC. It is translated as CASSLGRGVGQFF.

The J gene is TRBJ2-5, the V gene TRBV20-1; TRBD2 is a possible D gene (6 bases). Trimming pared 3 bases from V and 5 bases from J, leaving 13 bases between. The CDR3 contains 13 residues. The V gene's germline CDR1 is DFQATT and CDR2 SNEGSKA (reference sequence). The CDR3 here is CSASWAGSETQYF. In DNA form, the CDR3 reads TGCAGTGCTAGTTGGGCGGGATCCGAGACCCAGTACTTC.

This clone was seen a handful of times. The V call is TRBV2, the J call TRBJ2-5; 8 bases line up with TRBD1. The CDR3 is 15 amino acids. CDR1 and CDR2 (germline): SNHLY, FYNNEI. Losses at the gene ends were 6 bases for V and 4 bases for J; bases not matched to a gene: 10. The CDR3 DNA reads TGTGCCAGCAGGGAACAGGGGGTTGCTCGAGAGACCCAGTACTTC. Encoded protein: CASREQGVARETQYF.

The gene calls are TRBV10-3 and TRBJ2-7, with D possibly TRBD1 on 5 matching bases. V was pared by 7 bases and J by 6 bases, with 13 bases between. The CDR3 loop spans 12 amino acids. CDR1 is ENHRY and CDR2 is SYGVKD in the germline V gene. CDR3 residues: CAITAGLGEQYF. CDR3 bases: TGTGCCATCACCGCAGGGCTAGGCGAGCAGTACTTC.

The genes are TRBV7-3 and TRBJ2-1, with 16 bases lining up with TRBD2. There are 15 residues in the CDR3. CDR1 is SGHTA and CDR2 is FQGTGA in the germline V gene. V lost 4 bases and J lost 14; bases outside the gene matches: 8. CDR3 sequence reads: CASSSPGLAGGPEFF. DNA for the CDR3: TGTGCCAGCAGCTCACCGGGACTAGCGGGAGGGCCGGAGTTCTTC.

The rearrangement uses TRBV6-5 and TRBJ1-1, with 8 bases fitting TRBD1. CDR1 and CDR2 from the germline V gene are MNHEY and SVGAGI. This CDR3 comprises 14 residues. After removal of 7 bases from V and 1 base from J, the junction contained 5 bases not matched to a gene. The DNA of the CDR3 is TGTGCCAGCATCCGACAGGGGAAGAACACTGAAGCTTTCTTT. Translation gives CASIRQGKNTEAFF.

This chain joins TRBV11-2 and TRBJ2-5, with 8 bases that match TRBD1. V gave up 3 bases and J gave up 2 bases; unmatched junction bases: 2. The CDR3 has 14 amino acids. Germline values: CDR1 SGHAT, CDR2 FQNNGV. The chain's CDR3 is CASSFGDRQETQYF. The CDR3 DNA follows: TGTGCCAGCAGCTTTGGGGACAGGCAAGAGACCCAGTACTTC.

This chain connects TRBV5-6 to TRBJ2-7; D may be TRBD2 (5 bases). V lost 0 bases and J 3 bases, leaving 10 bases between the germline ends. The germline V gene encodes CDR1 SGHDT and CDR2 YYEEEE. The CDR3 runs to 14 residues. The CDR3 DNA reads TGTGCCAGCAGCTTGGAGGAGCGGATCTACGAGCAGTACTTC. Residues: CASSLEERIYEQYF.